The 10 T cell receptor beta chains reported below all come from one sample, sequenced in a study of shared clonotypes between healthy human individuals. The protocol was immunoSEQ multiplex PCR, while the TCRdb copy is restricted to in-frame clones and leaves out a portion. The profile shows roughly 2.2 million clones, around 92% of them singletons. The sample comprised naive CD4+ T cells from PBMCs. The subset: CD45RA+ positively selected. These receptors came from a man between 18 and 35 years old in good health. Some clones in this sample may be carry-over from other donors' samples.

Concerning this clone: Other DNA variants within this sample encode the same CDR3. The chain joins TRBV2 to TRBJ1-5, with D possibly TRBD1 on 6 matching bases. The CDR3 extends over 13 amino acids. The V gene's germline CDR1 is SNHLY and CDR2 FYNNEI. The V end was cut by 5 bases, the J end by 5 bases, with 10 bases between. The CDR3 loop is CASSPDRDQPQHF. The CDR3 DNA follows: TGTGCCAGCAGTCCGGACAGAGATCAGCCCCAGCATTTT.

Remarks on this clone: Within the sample, other DNA sequences also encode this same CDR3. The V gene is TRBV7-9, the J gene TRBJ2-1; 7 nucleotides line up with TRBD2. Germline V gene sequence: CDR1 SEHNR, CDR2 FQNEAQ (reference sequence). V gave up 3 bases and J gave up 7 bases; unmatched junction bases: 3. The CDR3 covers 13 residues. The CDR3 here is CASSLGGSNEQFF. In nucleotides, the CDR3 is TGTGCCAGCAGCTTGGGAGGGTCTAATGAGCAGTTCTTC.

The rearrangement uses TRBV10-2 and TRBJ2-5, with 12 bases fitting TRBD2. The ends lost 8 bases at V and 5 bases at J; junction bases unmatched: 9. The CDR3 contains 15 residues. Per germline, CDR1 WSHSY and CDR2 SAAADI. Here the CDR3 reads CASRRTSGNFETQYF. As DNA, the CDR3 is TGCGCCAGCCGTAGGACTAGCGGGAATTTTGAGACCCAGTACTTC.

V and J are TRBV28 and TRBJ1-5, with D possibly matching TRBD1 (6 bases). Germline assignment: CDR1 MDHEN and CDR2 SYDVKM. This CDR3 spans 16 amino acids. V was cut by 10 bases and J by 7 bases, with 26 bases left in between. In DNA, the CDR3 is TGTGCCACCTCAGTTTGGTTTAGGGGGGCGAAACAGCCCCAGCATTTT. Translating it yields CATSVWFRGAKQPQHF.

This clone was found a few times. The chain joins TRBV7-2 to TRBJ1-2; TRBD1 is a possible D gene (5 bases). V was trimmed by 5 bases and J by 3 bases, leaving 13 bases between them. CDR1 is SGHTA, CDR2 FQGNSA, per germline. This CDR3 has 14 amino acids. The CDR3 spells CASSPQARDYGYTF. DNA of the CDR3: TGTGCCAGCAGCCCCCAGGCCAGGGACTATGGCTACACCTTC.

The V gene is TRBV14, the J gene TRBJ2-1, with D possibly being TRBD1 or TRBD2 (5 bases each). This CDR3 spans 13 amino acids. V dropped 6 bases and J dropped 3 bases, with 9 bases sitting between them. From germline, CDR1 is SGHDN and CDR2 FVKESK. The CDR3 region has the DNA TGTGCCAGCAGGAGGGGTTACTACAATGAGCAGTTCTTC. It codes for CASRRGYYNEQFF. The whole variable domain, filled in from reference TRBV14 and TRBJ2-1, reads EAGVTQFPSHSVIEKGQTVTLRCDPISGHDNLYWYRRVMGKEIKFLLHFVKESKQDESGMPNNRFLAERTGGTYSTLKVQPAELEDSGVYFCASRRGYYNEQFFGPGTRLTVL.

For the CDR3, the DNA is TGCGCCAGCAGCTTGGAGCCCCCAGGGACGCAGTATTTT. It yields the protein CASSLEPPGTQYF. The V gene is TRBV5-1, the J gene TRBJ2-3; a weak D match, TRBD1 (5 bases). The ends were cut back, 0 bases at V and 9 bases at J, with 11 bases in the middle. Germline lookup yields CDR1 SGHRS and CDR2 YFSETQ. This CDR3 has 13 residues.

J is TRBJ1-1 and V is TRBV13; the D is unclear. The CDR3 has 18 amino acids. Between the trimmed V and J ends, which lost 5 bases and 0 bases, there was a span of 22 bases. Germline V gene sequence: CDR1 PRHDT, CDR2 FYEKMQ (reference sequence). CDR3 sequence reads: CASSDIAGGRAMNTEAFF. CDR3 DNA: TGTGCCAGCAGCGATATCGCAGGCGGACGGGCAATGAACACTGAAGCTTTCTTT.

Regarding this clone: In the same sample, other DNA sequences code for this CDR3. The chain links TRBV6-5 to TRBJ2-1, with unresolved D. V lost 0 bases, J lost 6 bases, and 9 bases lay in between. Per the germline V gene, CDR1 is MNHEY and CDR2 is SVGAGI. This CDR3 is 14 amino acids long. For the CDR3, the DNA is TGTGCCAGCAGTTACTCGCCGTCAGCCAATGAGCAGTTCTTC. Translation: CASSYSPSANEQFF.

The rearrangement links TRBV27 to TRBJ2-2, with D unresolved. This CDR3 contains 15 residues. Trimming stripped 3 bases from V and 1 base from J, with 9 bases between. Germline CDR1 MNHEY, CDR2 SMNVEV (reference sequence). The CDR3 DNA is TGTGCCAGCAGTTTTAAGGTTATGAACACCGGGGAGCTGTTTTTT. Encoded protein: CASSFKVMNTGELFF.